These 24 T cell receptor beta chains originate from one sample sequenced in a study of STAT5B mutations in CD4+ large granular lymphocyte leukemia. The method was immunoSEQ multiplex PCR; TCRdb's version includes in-frame clones alone and lacks a portion of them. The data show 30,000 or so clones, with 75% to 85% seen just once and approximately 2% held by the top ten. Sequencing was done on a sample of CD4+ T cells from blood buffy coats. The receptors originated from a human donor in good health.

This clone was counted only a few times. The V call is TRBV27, the J call TRBJ2-7; D is possibly TRBD2 (7 bases). V was cut by 3 bases and J by 0 bases, with 12 bases left in between. The CDR3 runs to 15 residues. Germline CDR1 reads MNHEY; CDR2 reads SMNVEV (reference sequence). The CDR3 DNA is TGTGCCAGCAGTTTTCGGGGGGCTTTCTCCTACGAGCAGTACTTC. Residues: CASSFRGAFSYEQYF.

The chain is built from TRBV18 and TRBJ1-2; D is perhaps TRBD1 (6 bases). There are 13 residues in the CDR3. The ends were cut back, 3 bases at V and 8 bases at J, with 13 bases in the middle. Germline values: CDR1 KGHSH, CDR2 LQKENI. The DNA of the CDR3 is TGTGCCAGCTCACCTACAGGGATTGGCGGCTACACCTTC. Protein product: CASSPTGIGGYTF.

In this sample, this clone turned up once. The rearrangement links TRBV30 to TRBJ2-2; D not resolved. The V gene's germline CDR1 is GTSNPN and CDR2 SVGIG (reference sequence). V dropped 4 bases and J dropped 0 bases, with 9 bases sitting between them. This CDR3 is built from 14 residues. CDR3 coding DNA: TGTGCCTGGACGGGCTCCGCGAACACCGGGGAGCTGTTTTTT. The encoded protein is CAWTGSANTGELFF.

The chain employs TRBV2 and TRBJ2-2, with a weak D call TRBD2 (6 bases). This CDR3 comprises 15 residues. V lost 7 bases and J lost 5, with 17 bases in between. Germline CDR1 is SNHLY and CDR2 is FYNNEI. CDR3 in DNA: TGTGCCAGCACCTCGGGACTGCCGGGGACCGGGGAGCTGTTTTTT. It codes for CASTSGLPGTGELFF.

This rearrangement joins TRBV19 to TRBJ1-1; D is perhaps TRBD1 (6 bases). V was shortened by 10 bases and J by 5 bases, with 17 bases between the two germline ends. The CDR3 extends over 13 amino acids. Germline V gene sequence: CDR1 LNHDA, CDR2 SQIVND (reference sequence). The CDR3 loop is CATTPLQGTEAFF. In DNA form, the CDR3 reads TGTGCCACCACCCCATTACAGGGAACTGAAGCTTTCTTT.

This chain connects TRBV19 to TRBJ2-6; no clear D gene. Trimming cost V 3 bases and J 2 bases, with 8 bases left between them. Germline lookup yields CDR1 LNHDA and CDR2 SQIVND (reference sequence). This CDR3 spans 15 amino acids. CDR3 sequence: CASSIDGPGANVLTF. CDR3 DNA: TGTGCCAGTAGTATCGACGGGCCTGGGGCCAACGTCCTGACTTTC.

This clone is a singleton in its sample. The rearrangement uses TRBV21-1 and TRBJ1-4; the D call in the table, TRBD1, was not verified against the DNA. TRBV21-1 is listed as a pseudogene. This CDR3 spans 17 amino acids. Here the CDR3 DNA reads TGTGCCAGCAGCACCTCCACAGGGGGAGGCACTAATGAAAAACTGTTTTTT. This translates into CASSTSTGGGTNEKLFF.

This chain uses TRBV9 with TRBJ2-6; no clear D gene. Germline CDR1 is SGDLS and CDR2 is YYNGEE. The CDR3 consists of 14 residues. V lost 3 bases, J lost 2 bases, and 6 bases lay in between. The CDR3 region has the DNA TGTGCCAGCAGCGCCAACGCTGGGGCCAACGTCCTGACTTTC. It is translated as CASSANAGANVLTF.

The J gene is TRBJ2-2, the V gene TRBV5-5; no definite D call. V was clipped by 5 bases and J by 0 bases, with 8 bases between them. Germline V gene data show CDR1 as SGHKS and CDR2 as YYEKEE (reference sequence). The CDR3 sequence is 14 residues long. In DNA form, the CDR3 reads TGTGCCAGCAGTTTGATTACGAACACCGGGGAGCTGTTTTTT. Translated, it gives CASSLITNTGELFF.

The chain is built from TRBV30 and TRBJ1-2, with a tentative D call TRBD1 (6 bases). The V gene lost 5 bases and the J gene lost 10 bases, with 17 bases spanning the gap. The germline V gene has CDR1 GTSNPN and CDR2 SVGIG (reference sequence). This CDR3 comprises 12 residues. The DNA for the CDR3 is TGTGCCTGGGTCATGGGGGCATTTGTCTACACCTTC. Its protein product is CAWVMGAFVYTF.

The chain carries TRBV7-8 and TRBJ2-3, with 13 bases lining up with TRBD2. V lost 5 bases and J lost 6; bases outside the gene matches: 8. CDR3 size: 16 residues. Germline V gives CDR1 SGHVS, CDR2 FQNEAQ. CDR3 DNA: TGTGCCAGCAGCGTCAGGACTAGCGGGAGTAAGGATACGCAGTATTTT. Translation: CASSVRTSGSKDTQYF.

The chain uses TRBV29-1 and TRBJ2-3; D possibly matches TRBD1 or TRBD2 (6 bases each). V lost 4 bases to trimming and J lost 4 bases, with 9 bases between them. Germline V gene data show CDR1 as SQVTM and CDR2 as ANQGSEA. This CDR3 has 12 residues. Here the CDR3 reads CSVGRGADTQYF. The CDR3 DNA is TGCAGCGTTGGTAGGGGGGCAGATACGCAGTATTTT.

The V gene is TRBV20-1, the J gene TRBJ1-1; D gene unclear. The germline gives CDR1 DFQATT, CDR2 SNEGSKA (reference sequence). This CDR3 region has 11 residues. Trimming pared 6 bases from V and 8 bases from J, leaving 13 bases between. The DNA for the CDR3 is TGCAGTGCCACAGCGGGAGCCGAAGCTTTCTTT. Protein sequence: CSATAGAEAFF.

V usage is TRBV19 and J usage is TRBJ1-1; 8 positions agree with TRBD1. With V trimmed by 11 bases and J by 7 bases, 12 bases remained unmatched. The CDR3 runs 13 residues. Germline CDR1 and CDR2: LNHDA and SQIVND (reference sequence). DNA of the CDR3: TGTGCCGCTAGACAGGGGACAATGGGTGAAGCTTTCTTT. It translates to CAARQGTMGEAFF.

The J gene is TRBJ2-1, the V gene TRBV9; 8 bases align to TRBD1. CDR1 is SGDLS and CDR2 is YYNGEE in the germline V gene. The CDR3 extends over 15 amino acids. Losses at the gene ends were 3 bases for V and 1 base for J; bases not matched to a gene: 3. CDR3 bases: TGTGCCAGCAGCGCCGGACAGGGTTCCTACAATGAGCAGTTCTTC. It codes for CASSAGQGSYNEQFF.

The chain combines TRBV7-2 with TRBJ2-1; 14 bases match TRBD2. This CDR3 contains 16 residues. Germline assignment: CDR1 SGHTA and CDR2 FQGNSA. The V and J ends lost 4 bases and 9 bases, in that order; junction bases with no gene match: 8. CDR3 DNA: TGTGCCAGCAGCTCGACTAGCGGGAGGGGAGGGGGTGAGCAGTTCTTC. This translates into CASSSTSGRGGGEQFF.

This clone was counted between two and nine times. The V and J genes are TRBV7-3 and TRBJ2-7, with 11 bases fitting TRBD1. Germline-derived CDR1 and CDR2 are SGHTA and FQGTGA. The CDR3 sequence is 16 residues long. Trimming at V came to 0 bases and at J to 2 bases, leaving 3 bases not matched to a gene. The CDR3 sequence: CASSLTGQGAAYEQYF. DNA of the CDR3: TGTGCCAGCAGCTTAACAGGACAGGGGGCGGCCTACGAGCAGTACTTC.

J is TRBJ2-1 and V is TRBV7-9; TRBD1 aligns across 7 bases. V shed 4 bases and J 12 bases; nucleotides not matched to a gene: 12. The CDR3 is made up of 14 amino acids. The germline V gene has CDR1 SEHNR and CDR2 FQNEAQ (reference sequence). This chain's CDR3 is CASSSGTEGWGQFF. CDR3 DNA sequence: TGTGCCAGCAGCTCCGGGACAGAGGGGTGGGGGCAGTTCTTC.

The chain uses TRBV7-3 and TRBJ1-3; D uncertain. V lost 4 bases and J lost 4, with 14 bases in between. This CDR3 region has 15 residues. CDR1 is SGHTA, CDR2 FQGTGA, per germline. CDR3 loop: CASSSTPFSGNTIYF. The CDR3 DNA sequence: TGTGCCAGCAGCTCGACACCTTTCTCAGGAAACACCATATATTTT.

The rearrangement links TRBV7-2 to TRBJ2-5; D is ambiguous. The CDR3 runs 13 residues. CDR1 is SGHTA, CDR2 FQGNSA, per germline. V lost 3 bases and J 4 bases, leaving 9 bases between the germline ends. CDR3 sequence: CASSFSMRETQYF. The CDR3 DNA sequence: TGTGCCAGCAGCTTCAGTATGAGAGAGACCCAGTACTTC.

This chain uses TRBV29-1 with TRBJ2-1; D perhaps matches TRBD2 (6 bases). The CDR3 has 15 residues. Germline CDR1 reads SQVTM; CDR2 reads ANQGSEA. The germline V and J ends were trimmed by 7 bases and 2 bases, with 18 bases remaining between them. CDR3 bases: TGCAGCGCCCCCCAAGGAGGGAGTGCCTACAATGAGCAGTTCTTC. Its protein product is CSAPQGGSAYNEQFF.

The chain recombines TRBV7-9 with TRBJ1-6; D not certain. The CDR3 loop spans 13 amino acids. V lost 5 bases, J lost 7 bases, and 9 bases lay in between. Per the germline V gene, CDR1 is SEHNR and CDR2 is FQNEAQ (reference sequence). The CDR3 loop reads CASSREVNSPLHF. The CDR3 nucleotides read TGTGCCAGCAGCAGGGAGGTAAATTCACCCCTCCACTTT.

V and J are TRBV19 and TRBJ1-3; no clear D gene. The V end was cut by 0 bases, the J end by 0 bases, with 6 bases between. Germline V CDR1 and CDR2: LNHDA, SQIVND (reference sequence). The CDR3 has 15 residues. CDR3 in DNA: TGTGCCAGTAGTATAGATCGAAGCTCTGGAAACACCATATATTTT. Translating it yields CASSIDRSSGNTIYF.

The chain recombines TRBV6-5 with TRBJ1-2; unclear D gene. The V gene's germline CDR1 is MNHEY and CDR2 SVGAGI. With 2 bases removed from V and 6 bases from J, the gap between germline ends came to 13 bases. This CDR3 region has 14 residues. CDR3 loop: CASSYAAAFDGYTF. In nucleotides, the CDR3 is TGTGCCAGCAGTTACGCCGCCGCTTTTGATGGCTACACCTTC.